What follows are 27 T cell receptor beta chains derived from one specimen sequenced in a study of Ad26.COV2.S vaccination and SARS-CoV-2 variants. Profiling relied on immunoSEQ multiplex PCR, and the TCRdb table lists in-frame clones only, not all of them. In the table there are about 450,000 clones, roughly nine tenths of which are singletons. Treatment defined: 19 received Ad26.COV2.S at low or high dose, single or two shots; 5 received placebo; per-sample allocation not given. The investigators took samples on day 63 after the first vaccine or placebo injection. Sequencing used peripheral blood, obtained in a trial of Ad26.COV2.S vaccine versus placebo. These receptors all come from a person aged 18-65 years who received the Ad26.COV2.S COVID-19 vaccine or a placebo.

J is TRBJ2-2 and V is TRBV5-1; D perhaps matches TRBD1 (6 bases). V lost 3 bases and J lost 1, with 7 bases in between. Germline CDR1 SGHRS, CDR2 YFSETQ. There are 14 residues in the CDR3. The CDR3 DNA is TGCGCCAGCAGCTCACAGGGGAACACCGGGGAGCTGTTTTTT. Translation gives CASSSQGNTGELFF.

The V and J genes are TRBV3-1 (or the pseudogene TRBV3-2) and TRBJ2-5; TRBD2 agrees at 13 bases. CDR3 length: 16 residues. The V and J ends lost 5 bases and 5 bases, in that order; junction bases with no gene match: 8. Germline V gene data show CDR1 as LGHDT and CDR2 as YNNKEL (reference sequence). The CDR3 DNA reads TGTGCCAGCAGCGGGACTAGCGGGGCCAGGGGGGAGACCCAGTACTTC. Residues: CASSGTSGARGETQYF.

The V gene is TRBV9, the J gene TRBJ2-7; the D is unclear. V dropped 4 bases and J dropped 3 bases, with 14 bases sitting between them. CDR3 length: 14 amino acids. Germline V lookup: CDR1 SGDLS, CDR2 YYNGEE. CDR3 region: CASSPRMGNYEQYF. The CDR3 region has the DNA TGTGCCAGCAGCCCTCGGATGGGGAACTACGAGCAGTACTTC. The variable domain in full, completed from reference TRBV9 and TRBJ2-7, reads DSGVTQTPKHLITATGQRVTLRCSPRSGDLSVYWYQQSLDQGLQFLIQYYNGEERAKGNILERFSAQQFPDLHSELNLSSLELGDSALYFCASSPRMGNYEQYFGPGTRLTVT.

The CDR3 sequence is CASSLRGSSEQYV. CDR3 sequence (DNA): TGTGCCAGCAGTTTACGGGGGTCTTCCGAGCAGTACGTC. The chain carries TRBV12-3 or TRBV12-4 and TRBJ2-7; D perhaps matches TRBD2 (6 bases). Trimming shortened V by 2 bases and J by 6 bases, and 11 bases separated the two germline ends. This CDR3 is built from 13 residues.

CDR3 sequence (DNA): TGTGCCAGCAGCCCTCACGAGAATCAGCCCCAGCATTTT. This codes for CASSPHENQPQHF. V gene TRBV25-1 combines with J gene TRBJ1-5; D gene unclear. The CDR3 is 13 amino acids. The V gene's germline CDR1 is MGHDK and CDR2 SYGVNS. Trimming took 6 bases from V and 4 from J, leaving 10 bases between them.

The rearrangement uses TRBV6-5 and TRBJ2-5; 8 positions match TRBD1. The V gene end was trimmed by 6 bases and the J gene end by 4 bases; junction bases not matched to a gene: 10. Germline lookup yields CDR1 MNHEY and CDR2 SVGAGI. The CDR3 is 15 amino acids. The CDR3 reads CASRPTGDVGETQYF. DNA of the CDR3: TGTGCCAGCAGACCGACAGGGGACGTAGGAGAGACCCAGTACTTC.

V gene TRBV5-1 combines with J gene TRBJ2-7, with 7 bases aligning to TRBD2. Germline values: CDR1 SGHRS, CDR2 YFSETQ. The CDR3 has 14 amino acids. With 7 bases clipped from V and 1 base from J, the junction kept 8 bases outside the gene matches. The CDR3 loop is CASGREWSSYEQYF. For the CDR3, the DNA is TGCGCCAGCGGGAGGGAATGGAGTTCCTACGAGCAGTACTTC. Full variable domain (missing parts from reference TRBV5-1 and TRBJ2-7): KAGVTQTPRYLIKTRGQQVTLSCSPISGHRSVSWYQQTPGQGLQFLFEYFSETQRNKGNFPGRFSGRQFSNSRSEMNVSTLELGDSALYLCASGREWSSYEQYFGPGTRLTVT.

This chain uses TRBV5-4 with TRBJ2-3; 9 positions match TRBD2. Unmatched junction bases numbered 3, after V lost 2 bases and J lost 5 bases. Germline CDR1 reads SGHNT; CDR2 reads YYREEE (reference sequence). CDR3 length equals 14 residues. The CDR3, as DNA: TGTGCCAGCAGCTTTAGCGGGGGTGGAGATACGCAGTATTTT. Protein: CASSFSGGGDTQYF.

This chain uses TRBV5-5 with TRBJ2-2, with a weak D call TRBD2 (5 bases). Trimming removed 2 bases from V and 5 bases from J, with 10 bases in between. The germline gives CDR1 SGHKS, CDR2 YYEKEE (reference sequence). The CDR3 runs to 14 residues. The CDR3, as DNA: TGTGCCAGCAGCTTTACGGCGGGTACCGGGGAGCTGTTTTTT. Encoded protein: CASSFTAGTGELFF.

Of note for this clone: The sample carries other DNA sequences with the same CDR3. CDR3 residues: CASSIRGAEAFF. CDR3 sequence (DNA): TGTGCCAGTAGTATTCGGGGTGCTGAAGCTTTCTTT. J is TRBJ1-1 and V is TRBV19, with D unclear. This CDR3 is built from 12 residues. V was cut by 3 bases and J by 6 bases, with 8 bases left in between. The V gene's germline CDR1 is LNHDA and CDR2 SQIVND (reference sequence).

The chain links TRBV18 to TRBJ2-7; 8 bases are shared with TRBD1. The CDR3 contains 14 residues. The junction had 6 bases not matched to a gene; V was cut back by 5 bases and J by 3 bases. The V gene's germline CDR1 is KGHSH and CDR2 LQKENI. In DNA form, the CDR3 reads TGTGCCAGCTCATCAGGACAGGGCAGCTACGAGCAGTACTTC. Its protein is CASSSGQGSYEQYF.

The V and J genes are TRBV19 and TRBJ1-6; TRBD1 matches at 9 bases. CDR1 and CDR2 (germline): LNHDA, SQIVND (reference sequence). This CDR3 is built from 14 residues. The ends lost 5 bases at V and 9 bases at J; junction bases unmatched: 5. CDR3: CASSGTGIFSPLHF. The CDR3 nucleotides are TGTGCCAGTAGTGGGACAGGGATTTTTTCACCCCTCCACTTT.

This clone was detected only once. This chain connects TRBV15 to TRBJ1-4, with a tentative D call TRBD1 (6 bases). CDR1 LNHNV and CDR2 YYDKDF come from the germline V gene (reference sequence). V was cut by 1 base and J by 8 bases, with 11 bases left in between. The CDR3 has 14 amino acids. In nucleotides, the CDR3 is TGTGCCACCAGCAGAGTCAGGGGTGGCGAAAAACTGTTTTTT. Its translation: CATSRVRGGEKLFF.

This chain uses TRBV12-3 or TRBV12-4 with TRBJ1-2; the D gene is possibly TRBD1 (5 bases). V was clipped by 9 bases and J by 8 bases, with 16 bases between them. The CDR3 extends over 12 amino acids. The CDR3, as DNA: TGTGCCAGTATTTGGCAGGGAGGAGGCTACACCTTC. The encoded protein is CASIWQGGGYTF.

The rearrangement joins TRBV10-3 to TRBJ2-1; maybe TRBD2 (6 bases). The V gene lost 7 bases and the J gene lost 4 bases, with 17 bases spanning the gap. The CDR3 length is 15 residues. Per the germline V gene, CDR1 is ENHRY and CDR2 is SYGVKD. The CDR3 spells CAIKPQEGRYNEQFF. The CDR3 DNA is TGTGCCATCAAGCCCCAGGAGGGCCGGTACAATGAGCAGTTCTTC.

CDR3 DNA: TGTGCCAGCAGCGAGTCCATCAGCGCCTATAATTCACCCCTCCACTTT. Translated: CASSESISAYNSPLHF. This rearrangement joins TRBV9 to TRBJ1-6, with D unresolved. The CDR3 is made up of 16 amino acids. The germline CDR1 and CDR2 sequences are SGDLS and YYNGEE. Deletions cut 3 bases from V and 2 bases from J, with 12 bases between.

The chain combines TRBV6-5 with TRBJ1-2; D remains ambiguous. In germline, CDR1 is MNHEY, CDR2 SVGAGI. The CDR3 loop spans 15 amino acids. Between the trimmed V and J ends, which lost 5 bases and 0 bases, there was a span of 13 bases. CDR3 in amino acids: CASSITAATNYGYTF. The CDR3 nucleotides are TGTGCCAGCAGTATCACCGCCGCGACTAACTATGGCTACACCTTC.

The chain joins TRBV27 to TRBJ1-1; 9 bases align to TRBD1. Germline lookup yields CDR1 MNHEY and CDR2 SMNVEV (reference sequence). There are 15 residues in the CDR3. V lost 2 bases to trimming and J lost 4 bases; unmatched junction nucleotides: 5. The CDR3 loop reads CASSLGQGNPTEAFF. In DNA, the CDR3 is TGTGCCAGCAGTTTAGGACAGGGGAACCCCACTGAAGCTTTCTTT.

V is TRBV30 and J is TRBJ1-3, with 10 bases fitting TRBD1. Per the germline V gene, CDR1 is GTSNPN and CDR2 is SVGIG (reference sequence). This CDR3 has 22 amino acids. Trimming took 5 bases from V and 0 from J; bases not matched to a gene: 25. CDR3 sequence reads: CAWAGPYAGTGAPGPSGNTIYF. The CDR3 bases are TGTGCCTGGGCGGGGCCCTACGCCGGGACAGGGGCCCCAGGACCCTCTGGAAACACCATATATTTT. Full variable domain (missing parts from reference TRBV30 and TRBJ1-3): SQTIHQWPATLVQPVGSPLSLECTVEGTSNPNLYWYRQAAGRGLQLLFYSVGIGQISSEVPQNLSASRPQDRQFILSSKKLLLSDSGFYLCAWAGPYAGTGAPGPSGNTIYFGEGSWLTVV.

This rearrangement joins TRBV5-1 to TRBJ2-2; D gene uncertain. V gave up 2 bases and J gave up 3 bases, with 5 bases separating them. Germline assignment: CDR1 SGHRS and CDR2 YFSETQ. The CDR3 sequence is 13 residues long. CDR3 DNA sequence: TGCGCCAGCAGCTTCGGGTACACCGGGGAGCTGTTTTTT. The encoded protein is CASSFGYTGELFF.

This chain uses TRBV21-1 with TRBJ2-3; the listed D gene, TRBD1, was not tested against the DNA. TRBV21-1 is designated a pseudogene. The CDR3 has 16 amino acids. In nucleotides, the CDR3 is TGTGCCAGCAGCAAACAGGGGGGATGGGGCACAGATACGCAGTATTTT. Amino acids: CASSKQGGWGTDTQYF.

This clone showed up just once. The J gene is TRBJ1-2, the V gene TRBV28, with unresolved D. The CDR3 has 14 amino acids. Trimming stripped 5 bases from V and 2 bases from J, with 12 bases between. The germline V gene encodes CDR1 MDHEN and CDR2 SYDVKM. In DNA, the CDR3 is TGTGCCAGCAGTGCCCCACCTATAAACTATGGCTACACCTTC. Its protein is CASSAPPINYGYTF.

This rearrangement joins TRBV20-1 to TRBJ2-5; 10 nucleotides align to TRBD1. Germline CDR1 DFQATT, CDR2 SNEGSKA (reference sequence). The CDR3 has 15 amino acids. Trimming removed 3 bases from V and 6 bases from J; junction bases left unmatched: 10. Here the CDR3 reads CSASKIGQGDQTQYF. CDR3 DNA sequence: TGCAGTGCTAGTAAAATCGGACAGGGGGATCAGACCCAGTACTTC.

The rearrangement links TRBV19 to TRBJ1-4; TRBD1 might be the D (5 bases). This CDR3 region has 14 residues. The germline V gene encodes CDR1 LNHDA and CDR2 SQIVND (reference sequence). V shed 5 bases and J shed 1 base, with 8 bases lying between them. CDR3 bases: TGTGCCAGTAGTCCGACAGTAACTAATGAAAAACTGTTTTTT. Its translation is CASSPTVTNEKLFF.

This chain links TRBV5-1 with TRBJ2-1; D is unclear. This CDR3 spans 14 amino acids. Germline V gene data show CDR1 as SGHRS and CDR2 as YFSETQ. V lost 1 base, J lost 6 bases, and 11 bases lay in between. The CDR3 loop reads CASSLTLLGNEQFF. For the CDR3, the DNA is TGCGCCAGCAGCTTGACCCTCCTTGGCAATGAGCAGTTCTTC.

This chain uses TRBV19 with TRBJ2-3, with TRBD2 as a possible D gene (6 bases). Trimming removed 5 bases from V and 1 base from J, with 16 bases in between. In germline, CDR1 is LNHDA, CDR2 SQIVND (reference sequence). This CDR3 is 16 amino acids long. CDR3 sequence reads: CASSVYSGWGTDTQYF. As DNA, the CDR3 is TGTGCCAGTAGTGTTTATAGCGGTTGGGGCACAGATACGCAGTATTTT.

This clone has just a few counts. V is TRBV2 and J is TRBJ2-3; 9 nucleotides align to TRBD1. V shed 7 bases, J shed 2 bases, and the junction held 7 bases outside the gene matches. The germline V gene encodes CDR1 SNHLY and CDR2 FYNNEI. The CDR3 covers 15 residues. The CDR3 bases are TGTGCCAGCACCATGGGGACAGGGCACACAGATACGCAGTATTTT. Translating gives CASTMGTGHTDTQYF.